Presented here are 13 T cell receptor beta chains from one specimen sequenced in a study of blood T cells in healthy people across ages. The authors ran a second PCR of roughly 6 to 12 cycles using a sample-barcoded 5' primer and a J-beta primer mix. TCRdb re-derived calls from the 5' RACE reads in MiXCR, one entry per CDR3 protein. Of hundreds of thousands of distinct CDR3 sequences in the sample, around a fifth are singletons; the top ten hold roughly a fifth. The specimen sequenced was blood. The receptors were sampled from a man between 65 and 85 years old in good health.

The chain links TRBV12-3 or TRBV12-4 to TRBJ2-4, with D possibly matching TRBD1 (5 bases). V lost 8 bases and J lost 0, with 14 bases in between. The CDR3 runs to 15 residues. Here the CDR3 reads CASSTESAAKNIQYF. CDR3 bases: TGTGCCAGCTCGACAGAAAGTGCAGCCAAAAACATTCAGTACTTC.

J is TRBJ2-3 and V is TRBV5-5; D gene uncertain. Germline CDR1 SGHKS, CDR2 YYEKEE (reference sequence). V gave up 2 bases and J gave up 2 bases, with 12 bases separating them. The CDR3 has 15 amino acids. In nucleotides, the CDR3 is TGTGCCAGCAGCTTTGAGGACCCACTCACAGATACGCAGTATTTT. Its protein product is CASSFEDPLTDTQYF.

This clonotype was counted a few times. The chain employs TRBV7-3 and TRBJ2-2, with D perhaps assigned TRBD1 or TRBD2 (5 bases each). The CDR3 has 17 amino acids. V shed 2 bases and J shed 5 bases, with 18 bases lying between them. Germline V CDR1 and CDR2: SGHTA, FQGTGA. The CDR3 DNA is TGTGCCAGCAGCTTACGGACCGGGCAGGGAGTGACCGGGGAGCTGTTTTTT. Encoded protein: CASSLRTGQGVTGELFF.

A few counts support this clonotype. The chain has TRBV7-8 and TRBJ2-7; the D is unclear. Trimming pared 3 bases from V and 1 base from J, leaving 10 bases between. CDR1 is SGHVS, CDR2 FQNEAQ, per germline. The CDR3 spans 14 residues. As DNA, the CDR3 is TGTGCCAGCAGCTTGACAACACCATCCTACGAGCAGTACTTC. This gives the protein CASSLTTPSYEQYF.

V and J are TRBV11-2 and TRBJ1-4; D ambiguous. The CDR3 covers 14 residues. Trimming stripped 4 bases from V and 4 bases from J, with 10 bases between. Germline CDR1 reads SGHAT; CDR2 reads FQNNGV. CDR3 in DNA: TGTGCCAGCAGCTGGGCAGGCTATAATGAAAAACTGTTTTTT. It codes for CASSWAGYNEKLFF.

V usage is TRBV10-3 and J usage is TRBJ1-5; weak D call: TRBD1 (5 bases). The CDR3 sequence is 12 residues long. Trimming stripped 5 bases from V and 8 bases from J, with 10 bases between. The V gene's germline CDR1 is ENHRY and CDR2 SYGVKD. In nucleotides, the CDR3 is TGTGCCATCAGTCCAGGGTCTGAGCCCCAGCATTTT. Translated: CAISPGSEPQHF.

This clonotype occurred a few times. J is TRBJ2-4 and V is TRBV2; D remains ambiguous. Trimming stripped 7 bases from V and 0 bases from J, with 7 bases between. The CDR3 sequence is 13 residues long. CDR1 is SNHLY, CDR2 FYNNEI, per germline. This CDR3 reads CASTVEAKNIQYF. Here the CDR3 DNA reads TGTGCCAGCACTGTGGAAGCCAAAAACATTCAGTACTTC.

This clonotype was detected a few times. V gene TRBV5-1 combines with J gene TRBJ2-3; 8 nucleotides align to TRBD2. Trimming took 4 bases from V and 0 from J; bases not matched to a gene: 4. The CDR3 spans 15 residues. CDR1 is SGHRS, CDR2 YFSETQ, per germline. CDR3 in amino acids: CASSRLAGSTDTQYF. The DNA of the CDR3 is TGCGCCAGCAGCAGATTAGCGGGGAGCACAGATACGCAGTATTTT.

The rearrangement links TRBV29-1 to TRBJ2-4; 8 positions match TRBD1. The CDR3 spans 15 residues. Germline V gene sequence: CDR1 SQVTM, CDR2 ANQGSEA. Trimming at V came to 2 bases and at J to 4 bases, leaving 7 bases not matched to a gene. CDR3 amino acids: CSVETGTGFKNIQYF. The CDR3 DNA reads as TGCAGCGTTGAAACGGGGACAGGTTTTAAAAACATTCAGTACTTC.

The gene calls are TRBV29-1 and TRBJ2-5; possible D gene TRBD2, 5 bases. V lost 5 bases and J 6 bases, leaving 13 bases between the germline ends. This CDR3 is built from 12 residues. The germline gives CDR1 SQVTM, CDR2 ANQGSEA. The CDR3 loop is CSVRTDGKTQYF. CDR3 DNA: TGCAGCGTTAGGACGGACGGGAAGACCCAGTACTTC.

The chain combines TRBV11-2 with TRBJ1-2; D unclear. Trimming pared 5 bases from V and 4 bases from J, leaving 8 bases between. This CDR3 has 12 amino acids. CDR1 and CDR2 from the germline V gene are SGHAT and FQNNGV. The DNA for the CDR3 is TGTGCCAGCAGCCCTGCCCTCTATGGCTACACCTTC. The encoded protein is CASSPALYGYTF.

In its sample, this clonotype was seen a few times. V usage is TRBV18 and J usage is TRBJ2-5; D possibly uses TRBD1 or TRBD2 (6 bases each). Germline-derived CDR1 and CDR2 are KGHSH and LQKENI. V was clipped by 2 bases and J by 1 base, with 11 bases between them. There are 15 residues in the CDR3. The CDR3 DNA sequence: TGTGCCAGCTCACCATCCGGGGGCCTCCAAGAGACCCAGTACTTC. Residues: CASSPSGGLQETQYF.

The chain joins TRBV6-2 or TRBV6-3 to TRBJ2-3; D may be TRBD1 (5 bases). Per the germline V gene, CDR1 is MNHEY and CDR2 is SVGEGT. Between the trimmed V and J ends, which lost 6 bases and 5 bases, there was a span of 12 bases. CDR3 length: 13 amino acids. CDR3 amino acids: CASRETTVDTQYF. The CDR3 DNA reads TGTGCCAGCAGAGAAACGACAGTAGATACGCAGTATTTT.